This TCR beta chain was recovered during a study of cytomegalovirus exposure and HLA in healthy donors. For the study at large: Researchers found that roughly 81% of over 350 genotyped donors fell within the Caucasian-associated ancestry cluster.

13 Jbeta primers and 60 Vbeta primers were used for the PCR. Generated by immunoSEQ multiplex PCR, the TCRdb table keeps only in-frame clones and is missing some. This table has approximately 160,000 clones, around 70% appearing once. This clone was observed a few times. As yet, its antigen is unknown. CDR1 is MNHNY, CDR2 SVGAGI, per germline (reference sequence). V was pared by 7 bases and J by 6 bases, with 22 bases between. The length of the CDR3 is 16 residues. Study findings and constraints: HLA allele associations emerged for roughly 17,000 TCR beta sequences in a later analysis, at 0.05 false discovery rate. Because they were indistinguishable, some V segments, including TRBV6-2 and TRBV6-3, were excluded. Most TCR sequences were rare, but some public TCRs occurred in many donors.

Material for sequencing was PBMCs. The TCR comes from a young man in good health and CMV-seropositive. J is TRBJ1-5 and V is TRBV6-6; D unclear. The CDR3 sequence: CASTWQAHGEGQPQHF. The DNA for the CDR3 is TGTGCCAGCACCTGGCAGGCCCACGGCGAAGGTCAGCCCCAGCATTTT.